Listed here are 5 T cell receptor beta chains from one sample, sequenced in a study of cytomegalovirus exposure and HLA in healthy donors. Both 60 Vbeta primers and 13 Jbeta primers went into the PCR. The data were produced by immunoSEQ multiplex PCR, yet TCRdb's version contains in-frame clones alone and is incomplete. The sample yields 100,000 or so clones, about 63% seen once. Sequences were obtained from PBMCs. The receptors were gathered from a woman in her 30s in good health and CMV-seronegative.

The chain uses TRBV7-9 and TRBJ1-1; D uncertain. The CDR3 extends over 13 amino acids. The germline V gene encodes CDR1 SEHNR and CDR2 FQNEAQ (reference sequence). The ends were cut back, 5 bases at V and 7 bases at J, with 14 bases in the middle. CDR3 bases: TGTGCCAGCAGCCGATCCTATTCCCTTGAAGCTTTCTTT. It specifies CASSRSYSLEAFF.

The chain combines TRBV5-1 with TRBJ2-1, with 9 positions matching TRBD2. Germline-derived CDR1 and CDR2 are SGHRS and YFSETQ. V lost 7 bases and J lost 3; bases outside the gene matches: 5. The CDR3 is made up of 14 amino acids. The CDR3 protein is CASRPSGDYNEQFF. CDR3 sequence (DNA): TGCGCCAGCCGACCTAGCGGGGACTACAATGAGCAGTTCTTC.

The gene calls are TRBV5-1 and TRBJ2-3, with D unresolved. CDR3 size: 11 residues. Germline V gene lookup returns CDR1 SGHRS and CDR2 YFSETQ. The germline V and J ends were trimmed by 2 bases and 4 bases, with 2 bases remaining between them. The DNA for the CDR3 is TGCGCCAGCAGCTTCGCAGATACGCAGTATTTT. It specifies CASSFADTQYF.

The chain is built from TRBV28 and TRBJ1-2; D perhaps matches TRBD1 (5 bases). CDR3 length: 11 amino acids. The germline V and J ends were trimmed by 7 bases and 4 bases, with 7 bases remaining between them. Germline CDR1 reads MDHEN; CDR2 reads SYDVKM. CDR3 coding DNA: TGTGCCAGCACGGGGGGCTATGGCTACACCTTC. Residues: CASTGGYGYTF.

As DNA, the CDR3 is TGTGCCAGCAGCTTAGCCAGTGATCAGCCCCAGCATTTT. It specifies CASSLASDQPQHF. The chain uses TRBV7-2 and TRBJ1-5; D not resolved. This CDR3 contains 13 residues. The V end lost 0 bases, the J end lost 5 bases, and 5 bases lay between the germline ends. CDR1 and CDR2 (germline): SGHTA, FQGNSA. Filled out from reference TRBV7-2 and TRBJ1-5, the complete variable domain reads GAGVSQSPSNKVTEKGKDVELRCDPISGHTALYWYRQSLGQGLEFLIYFQGNSAPDKSGLPSDRFSAERTGGSVSTLTIQRTQQEDSAVYLCASSLASDQPQHFGDGTRLSIL.